This T cell receptor beta chain was obtained from a study of blood T cells in healthy people across ages. Primed by a sample-barcoded 5' primer and a J-beta primer mix, a second PCR proceeded for about 7 to 12 cycles. TCRdb re-called the 5' RACE reads with MiXCR, one entry per CDR3 protein. Of hundreds of thousands of distinct CDR3 sequences listed, about 62% are singletons. Individuals who donated were healthy Caucasians from Russia aged about 6 to 100. Only a few counts were recorded for this clonotype. The CDR3 consists of 15 residues. V was clipped by 4 bases and J by 0 bases, with 11 bases between them. In germline, CDR1 is LGHDT, CDR2 YNNKEL (reference sequence).

Material: blood. The source of this sequence is a man under 40 in good health. The rearrangement uses TRBV3-1 and TRBJ2-3; a possible D gene is TRBD2 (5 bases). The CDR3 sequence: CASSRAPGSTDTQYF. CDR3 DNA: TGTGCCAGCAGCCGGGCTCCGGGGAGCACAGATACGCAGTATTTT.